These T cell receptor beta chains were read from a single sample in a study of a mutant IDH1 vaccine in newly diagnosed glioma. Their target antigens are unknown. TCRdb's table, derived via immunoSEQ multiplex PCR, lists solely in-frame clones and lacks some. The sample holds around 84,000 clones, 75% to 90% seen once. Sequenced material: PBMCs, taken from a glioma patient whose treatment included an IDH1 peptide vaccine. Every receptor here comes from a man between 35 and 55 years old with glioma. Each CDR3 is given with its conserved first and last residue. Fields, in order: V gene, clone size, J gene, D gene, CDR3 DNA, CDR3 protein. A D gene is named only where the DNA matches it firmly. Only part of the rows carry a size: once, few, many, or a class if the clone is expanded.

V: TRBV2
size: .
J: TRBJ1-3
D: .
DNA: TGTGCCAGCAGTGAACGTTCCCGTACCATATATTTT
CDR3: CASSERSRTIYF

V: TRBV6-1
size: .
J: TRBJ1-5
D: TRBD1
DNA: TGTGCCAGCAGTGAAGCGCATGGACAGGGCATGAATCAGCCCCAGCATTTT
CDR3: CASSEAHGQGMNQPQHF

V: TRBV7-9
size: .
J: TRBJ2-3
D: TRBD2
DNA: TGTGCCAGCAGCTCGCCGACTAGCGGGAGTCCCAGGGTTGCAGATACGCAGTATTTT
CDR3: CASSSPTSGSPRVADTQYF

V: TRBV6-5
size: .
J: TRBJ1-6
D: .
DNA: TGTGCCAGCAGCCGGGTGATGAGCAATTCACCCCTCCACTTT
CDR3: CASSRVMSNSPLHF

V: TRBV6-5
size: .
J: TRBJ2-7
D: TRBD2
DNA: TGTGCCAGCAGGGCCCTGGCGGGGGGAGAGCAGTACTTC
CDR3: CASRALAGGEQYF

V: TRBV5-1
size: .
J: TRBJ2-1
D: TRBD1
DNA: TGCGCCAGCAGCTTTTTCAAGGGACAGGTTCCCAATGAGCAGTTCTTC
CDR3: CASSFFKGQVPNEQFF

V: TRBV7-2
size: .
J: TRBJ2-6
D: TRBD1
DNA: TGTGCCAGCAGCTTAAACAGGGGGAACTCTGGGGCCAACGTCCTGACTTTC
CDR3: CASSLNRGNSGANVLTF

V: TRBV11-2
size: once
J: TRBJ2-1
D: TRBD2
DNA: TGTGCCAGCAGCCGAACTAGCGGGAGACCCTACAATGAGCAGTTCTTC
CDR3: CASSRTSGRPYNEQFF

V: TRBV4-1
size: few
J: TRBJ2-6
D: TRBD2
DNA: TGCGCCAGCAGCCATAAAGCTAGCGGGAACTCTGGGGCCAACGTCCTGACTTTC
CDR3: CASSHKASGNSGANVLTF

V: TRBV7-2
size: .
J: TRBJ2-3
D: TRBD2
DNA: TGTGCCAGCAGCTTCCCCTCACCTCTACTAGCGGGCTACACAGATACGCAGTATTTT
CDR3: CASSFPSPLLAGYTDTQYF

V: TRBV5-1
size: .
J: TRBJ2-7
D: TRBD2
DNA: TGCGCCAGCAGCCCGGGACTAGCGGGGGGGCCTAGCCACGAGCAGTACTTC
CDR3: CASSPGLAGGPSHEQYF

V: TRBV29-1
size: .
J: TRBJ2-3
D: TRBD1
DNA: TGCAGCGTGGGACAGGGGAAGCAGTATTTT
CDR3: CSVGQGKQYF

V: TRBV19
size: .
J: TRBJ1-2
D: TRBD1
DNA: TGTGCCGGACAGGGGGCGCCCGACTATGGCTACACCTTC
CDR3: CAGQGAPDYGYTF

V: TRBV6-5
size: .
J: TRBJ2-6
D: .
DNA: TGTGCCAGCAGTTCCCCCGGCTCTGGGGCCAACGTCCTGACTTTC
CDR3: CASSSPGSGANVLTF

V: TRBV6-1
size: .
J: TRBJ1-2
D: .
DNA: TGTGCCAGCAGTGAAGCGCGCAGGGGCTATGGCTACACCTTC
CDR3: CASSEARRGYGYTF

V: TRBV4-1
size: .
J: TRBJ1-2
D: TRBD1
DNA: TGCGCCAGCAGCCAAGATGGACAGGGGGCTTGGTATGACTACACCTTC
CDR3: CASSQDGQGAWYDYTF

V: TRBV6-9
size: .
J: TRBJ2-5
D: TRBD2
DNA: TGTGCCAGCTCGGGGACTAGCGGCTACCAAGAGACCCAGTACTTC
CDR3: CASSGTSGYQETQYF

V: TRBV29-1
size: .
J: TRBJ2-5
D: .
DNA: TGCAGTTACTTGGGGCGCTCCCAAGAGACCCAGTACTTC
CDR3: CSYLGRSQETQYF

V: TRBV5-1
size: .
J: TRBJ2-5
D: .
DNA: TGCGCCAGCAGCTTGGCGGGTAAAGAGACCCAGTACTTC
CDR3: CASSLAGKETQYF

V: TRBV2
size: few
J: TRBJ1-6
D: .
DNA: TGTGCCAGCAGTGAACACGACAATTATTCACCCCTCCACTTT
CDR3: CASSEHDNYSPLHF

V: TRBV6-6
size: .
J: TRBJ2-7
D: .
DNA: TGTGCCAGCAGTTGGGTGCTACGACAGTGGCAGTACTTC
CDR3: CASSWVLRQWQYF

V: TRBV7-9
size: .
J: TRBJ1-2
D: .
DNA: TGTGCCAGCAGCTTTTTCATGGGAACGGATGGCTACACCTTC
CDR3: CASSFFMGTDGYTF

V: TRBV18
size: .
J: TRBJ2-6
D: .
DNA: TGTGCCAGCTCACCACCTGCGTCAGGGCCCCTCGGGGCCAACGTCCTGACTTTC
CDR3: CASSPPASGPLGANVLTF

V: TRBV10-2
size: .
J: TRBJ1-1
D: .
DNA: TGCGCCAGCAGTGCTGTAAGGGACACTGAAGCTTTCTTT
CDR3: CASSAVRDTEAFF

V: TRBV5-6
size: .
J: TRBJ2-7
D: TRBD2
DNA: TGTGCCAGCAGCTTGGAAGCGGGGGGTTTCGACGAGCAGTACTTC
CDR3: CASSLEAGGFDEQYF

V: TRBV30
size: .
J: TRBJ2-7
D: .
DNA: TGTGCCTGGAGTCCGGACCCAGGTTCCTACGAGCAGTACTTC
CDR3: CAWSPDPGSYEQYF

V: TRBV2
size: .
J: TRBJ2-3
D: TRBD1
DNA: TGTGCCAGCAGTTCGGACAGGGGTCGCACAGATACGCAGTATTTT
CDR3: CASSSDRGRTDTQYF

V: TRBV10-3
size: few
J: TRBJ1-3
D: .
DNA: TGTGCCATCAGGCCAGGAGCCTACTCTGGAAACACCATATATTTT
CDR3: CAIRPGAYSGNTIYF

V: TRBV10-3
size: .
J: TRBJ1-6
D: .
DNA: TGTGCCATCAGGACGGGACAAGGCCGGGATTCACCCCTCCACTTT
CDR3: CAIRTGQGRDSPLHF

V: TRBV5-1
size: .
J: TRBJ1-2
D: .
DNA: TGCGCCAGCAGCTTGGAGGCCAGTACAAACTATGGCTACACCTTC
CDR3: CASSLEASTNYGYTF

V: TRBV27
size: .
J: TRBJ1-1
D: .
DNA: TGTGCCAGCAGTTTATCTGGGCAGGGAAGGATCACTGAAGCTTTCTTT
CDR3: CASSLSGQGRITEAFF

V: TRBV5-1
size: .
J: TRBJ1-2
D: TRBD1
DNA: TGCGCCAGCAGCGCAGGACAGGGGACTAACTATGGCTACACCTTC
CDR3: CASSAGQGTNYGYTF

V: TRBV25-1
size: .
J: TRBJ1-5
D: .
DNA: TGTGCCAGCAGTTTTTCCGGGGTTGGGGGCAATCAGCCCCAGCATTTT
CDR3: CASSFSGVGGNQPQHF

V: TRBV29-1
size: .
J: TRBJ2-7
D: .
DNA: TGCAGCGTTGCAGGGGGGTCAGCGGGCGAGCAGTACTTC
CDR3: CSVAGGSAGEQYF

V: TRBV5-1
size: .
J: TRBJ1-6
D: .
DNA: TGCGCCAGCAGCTTGGTTGGAGGCGGGAGAGGTTCACCCCTCCACTTT
CDR3: CASSLVGGGRGSPLHF

V: TRBV5-4
size: .
J: TRBJ1-1
D: .
DNA: TGTGCCAGCAGCCTGGGACCTTCGAACACTGAAGCTTTCTTT
CDR3: CASSLGPSNTEAFF

V: TRBV7-2
size: .
J: TRBJ2-7
D: .
DNA: TGTGCCAGCAGCTTGACCGTAACTAATTACGAGCAGTACTTC
CDR3: CASSLTVTNYEQYF

V: TRBV6-5
size: .
J: TRBJ2-5
D: TRBD1
DNA: TGTGCCAGCAGAGAGGACAGGGGTGCAAGGACCCAGTACTTC
CDR3: CASREDRGARTQYF

V: TRBV6-5
size: .
J: TRBJ2-2
D: .
DNA: TGTGCCAGCAGTTTGGCTCTTTTCACCGGGGAGCTGTTTTTT
CDR3: CASSLALFTGELFF

V: TRBV5-6
size: .
J: TRBJ2-1
D: .
DNA: TGTGCCAGCAGCTCAGACAGCAATGAGCAGTTCTTC
CDR3: CASSSDSNEQFF

V: TRBV7-6
size: .
J: TRBJ2-7
D: .
DNA: TGTGCCAGCAGCTTAGGGGGGGACGTGGGACCCTACGAGCAGTACTTC
CDR3: CASSLGGDVGPYEQYF

V: TRBV5-1
size: .
J: TRBJ1-6
D: .
DNA: TGCGCCAGCAGCTTGCCAGACTCACCCCTCCACTTT
CDR3: CASSLPDSPLHF

V: TRBV2
size: .
J: TRBJ1-5
D: TRBD1
DNA: TGTGCCAGAGGGACAGGGACAGATCAGCCCCAGCATTTT
CDR3: CARGTGTDQPQHF

V: TRBV5-1
size: .
J: TRBJ2-7
D: .
DNA: TGCGCCAGCAGCTTGGAACAGAGCTCCTACGAGCAGTACTTC
CDR3: CASSLEQSSYEQYF